This TCR beta chain was identified during a study of siplizumab effects on memory and regulatory T cells. Method: immunoSEQ multiplex PCR; TCRdb's copy keeps in-frame clones and lacks some. The table records fewer than 45,000 clones, 80% to 90% of them present only once. V lost 2 bases to trimming and J lost 5 bases, with 16 bases between them. The CDR3 length is 15 residues. The germline V gene has CDR1 ENHRY and CDR2 SYGVKD. Comments on this clone: Its antigen remains unknown.

Broader study findings: Proliferating Tregs in siplizumab cultures were never verified as suppressive.

The source material was naive CD4+ T cells sorted from blood. The receptor was isolated from a human donor in good health. The chain links TRBV10-3 to TRBJ2-7; possible D gene TRBD1, 6 bases. The CDR3 DNA reads as TGTGCCATCAGTGAGCGCGGCAGGGGAACAGACGAGCAGTACTTC. Protein: CAISERGRGTDEQYF.